This T cell receptor beta chain comes out of a study of spatial heterogeneity in lung cancer. Study as a whole: Raw-read counts averaged over ten per unique TCR and UMI combination.

In this sample, this clonotype turned up many times. The target antigen is unknown. Time point of the sample: sample taken at primary tumor resection. The donor group consisted of around 77 patients who had untreated, early-stage non-small cell lung cancer. Researchers sequenced whole RNA taken from tumor, nontumor lung or frozen PBMC without sorting. TCRdb fed the 5' RACE reads into MiXCR, producing one record per CDR3 protein. The sample has 13,000 or so distinct CDR3 sequences, more than 3% seen once. Trimming left V 5 bases short and J 0 bases short, with 9 bases between. The V gene's germline CDR1 is SGHTA and CDR2 FQGTGA. The length of the CDR3 is 14 residues. The study's findings and limits: How many expanded intratumoral alpha and beta TCRs were present tracked the tumor mutation count, which was a count of nonsynonymous mutations. As ubiquitous and regional nonsynonymous mutations varied, counts of ubiquitous and regional expanded TCRs tracked them, respectively.

The sequence derives from a male donor with early-stage non-small cell lung cancer. The rearrangement links TRBV7-3 to TRBJ2-3; the D is unclear. The sample here was lung tumor tissue, taken at surgery. CDR3 sequence reads: CASSNDPSTDTQYF. The DNA of the CDR3 is TGTGCCAGCAGCAACGACCCGAGCACAGATACGCAGTATTTT.